The clone carrying this T cell receptor beta chain was seen only a few times. It was with unique molecular identifiers that the TCRbeta library was prepared. In TCRdb, the PCR reads were re-called with MiXCR into one record per CDR3 protein. The data hold some 260,000 distinct CDR3 sequences, with 20% to 30% observed a single time. The CDR3 totals 15 residues. This sample was taken from a study of T-cell reconstitution after alpha-beta-depleted transplantation in children. The chain uses TRBV21-1 and TRBJ1-1. TRBV21-1 is a listed pseudogene. The source was PBMCs, mostly from graft donor cells, collected 360 days after TCRalphabeta/CD19-depleted stem cell transplant. The TCR originated in a female patient younger than 10 who had a stem cell transplant for congenital amegakaryocytic thrombocytopenia, so the T cells may come from the graft donor. The CDR3 region is CASSGGTSSRGEAFF. For the CDR3, the DNA is TGTGCCAGCAGCGGAGGGACCTCTTCTAGGGGTGAAGCTTTCTTT.